The 20 T cell receptor beta chains listed next were all sequenced from one sample in a study of glioma-infiltrating T cells after dendritic cell vaccination (dated by TCRdb to 2015 to 2016). Libraries were built with the immunoSEQ multiplex PCR assay. TCRdb retrieved this table from immuneACCESS and kept in-frame rearrangements only. Not all clones are present; in checked studies, unresolved V genes account for under half, and no reason is known for the remainder. The sample has around 100,000 clones on record, less than 90% of them singletons. Clones ranked in the top ten supply roughly 6.8% of the sample. According to the study, the label for this sample's time point signals: after dendritic cell vaccination, including at tumor progression/relapse. The sample here was blood, taken after dendritic cell vaccination. Receptors were obtained from a human donor with glioblastoma.

This chain links TRBV5-5 with TRBJ2-5; 7 nucleotides align to TRBD1. Germline CDR1 SGHKS, CDR2 YYEKEE (reference sequence). The CDR3 covers 16 residues. Unmatched junction bases numbered 12, after V lost 4 bases and J lost 3 bases. The CDR3 bases are TGTGCCAGCAGCGCCCCCCCCGGGACAGAAGAAGAGACCCAGTACTTC. Protein: CASSAPPGTEEETQYF.

In regard to this clone: The germline gene is not matched at one end of the junction; a read error may be the cause. The chain combines TRBV13 with TRBJ2-5; D possibly corresponds to TRBD1 (6 bases). The J call may be in error: the DNA end matches TRBJ2-7 better. The CDR3 is made up of 14 amino acids. In germline, CDR1 is PRHDT, CDR2 FYEKMQ (reference sequence). The CDR3 sequence: CASSLGQSSYEQYF. As DNA, the CDR3 is TGTGCCAGCAGCCTAGGACAGTCTTCCTACGAGCAGTACTTC.

This rearrangement joins TRBV5-6 to TRBJ2-3; TRBD1 is a possible D gene (6 bases). Trimming removed 2 bases from V and 6 bases from J, with 16 bases in between. From germline, CDR1 is SGHDT and CDR2 YYEEEE. The CDR3 loop spans 15 amino acids. CDR3 protein: CASSLRTRGMDTQYF. In DNA, the CDR3 is TGTGCCAGCAGCTTACGGACGAGGGGGATGGATACGCAGTATTTT. Using reference TRBV5-6 and TRBJ2-3 for the parts outside the CDR3, the full variable domain is DAGVTQSPTHLIKTRGQQVTLRCSPKSGHDTVSWYQQALGQGPQFIFQYYEEEERQRGNFPDRFSGHQFPNYSSELNVNALLLGDSALYLCASSLRTRGMDTQYFGPGTRLTVL.

In its sample, this clone was seen a few times. The CDR3 loop reads CASVLDILSPLHF. The DNA of the CDR3 is TGTGCCAGCGTGTTGGACATTTTGTCACCCCTCCACTTT. The chain employs TRBV2 and TRBJ1-6; TRBD1 is a possible D gene (5 bases). V gave up 8 bases and J gave up 10 bases, with 15 bases separating them. CDR1 SNHLY and CDR2 FYNNEI come from the germline V gene. The CDR3 is 13 residues long. The full variable domain, completed using reference TRBV2 and TRBJ1-6, is EPEVTQTPSHQVTQMGQEVILRCVPISNHLYFYWYRQILGQKVEFLVSFYNNEISEKSEIFDDQFSVERPDGSNFTLKIRSTKLEDSAMYFCASVLDILSPLHFGNGTRLTVT.

V gene TRBV5-4 combines with J gene TRBJ1-1, with TRBD1 matching over 8 bases. CDR3 size: 16 residues. Trimming took 0 bases from V and 2 from J; bases not matched to a gene: 6. The germline gives CDR1 SGHNT, CDR2 YYREEE (reference sequence). The CDR3 here is CASSLGGGQGNTEAFF. The CDR3 nucleotides are TGTGCCAGCAGCTTGGGTGGCGGACAGGGCAACACTGAAGCTTTCTTT.

This chain links TRBV5-1 with TRBJ2-6; perhaps TRBD1 as D (6 bases). V lost 0 bases to trimming and J lost 0 bases, with 10 bases between them. This CDR3 contains 17 residues. Per the germline V gene, CDR1 is SGHRS and CDR2 is YFSETQ. The CDR3 is CASSLEGHSSGANVLTF. The CDR3, as DNA: TGCGCCAGCAGCTTGGAGGGACATTCCTCTGGGGCCAACGTCCTGACTTTC. The full variable domain, with the rest looked up from reference TRBV5-1 and TRBJ2-6, is KAGVTQTPRYLIKTRGQQVTLSCSPISGHRSVSWYQQTPGQGLQFLFEYFSETQRNKGNFPGRFSGRQFSNSRSEMNVSTLELGDSALYLCASSLEGHSSGANVLTFGAGSRLTVL.

This chain's CDR3 is CATGFAGQGNTEAFF. CDR3 nucleotides: TGTGCCACCGGATTTGCAGGACAGGGGAACACTGAAGCTTTCTTT. This sequence joins TRBV10-3 and TRBJ1-1, with 8 bases fitting TRBD1. Germline V gives CDR1 ENHRY, CDR2 SYGVKD. CDR3 length equals 15 residues. V was pared by 10 bases and J by 1 base, with 11 bases of the junction left unmatched.

This rearrangement joins TRBV7-3 to TRBJ2-1, with 11 bases lining up with TRBD2. There are 15 residues in the CDR3. Germline loops: CDR1 SGHTA, CDR2 FQGTGA. The J segment lost 10 bases and the V segment lost 4 bases, leaving 9 bases of the junction unmatched. CDR3 DNA: TGTGCCAGCAGCTCGACTAGCGGGGATTCGGGAGAGCAGTTCTTC. Its protein product is CASSSTSGDSGEQFF.

CDR3 residues: CASAGTGRFSGYTF. CDR3 DNA: TGCGCCAGCGCAGGGACAGGGCGGTTTTCTGGCTACACCTTC. The genes are TRBV5-1 and TRBJ1-2, with TRBD1 identical over 9 bases. Unmatched junction bases numbered 11, after V lost 7 bases and J lost 7 bases. Per germline, CDR1 SGHRS and CDR2 YFSETQ. This CDR3 has 14 amino acids.

The rearrangement uses TRBV29-1 and TRBJ2-3; D uncertain. The CDR3 length is 14 residues. Germline CDR1 and CDR2: SQVTM and ANQGSEA. The V gene lost 4 bases and the J gene lost 0 bases, with 11 bases spanning the gap. CDR3 DNA: TGCAGCGTTGGAGGAATGTCTAGCACAGATACGCAGTATTTT. It codes for CSVGGMSSTDTQYF.

This chain links TRBV5-1 with TRBJ2-3; D may be TRBD2 (6 bases). CDR3 length equals 15 residues. Germline assignment: CDR1 SGHRS and CDR2 YFSETQ. The ends were cut back, 6 bases at V and 1 base at J, with 15 bases in the middle. The CDR3: CASIQTGGGTDTQYF. CDR3 bases: TGCGCCAGCATACAAACAGGAGGGGGCACAGATACGCAGTATTTT. The full variable domain, completed using reference TRBV5-1 and TRBJ2-3, is KAGVTQTPRYLIKTRGQQVTLSCSPISGHRSVSWYQQTPGQGLQFLFEYFSETQRNKGNFPGRFSGRQFSNSRSEMNVSTLELGDSALYLCASIQTGGGTDTQYFGPGTRLTVL.

The chain joins TRBV6-1 to TRBJ2-1; 11 bases match TRBD2. The V gene's germline CDR1 is MNHNS and CDR2 SASEGT. The CDR3 is 16 amino acids. V was pared by 2 bases and J by 6 bases, with 6 bases of the junction left unmatched. CDR3 DNA: TGTGCCAGCAGTGAATGGGTAGCGGGGGGGCGCAATGAGCAGTTCTTC. Protein product: CASSEWVAGGRNEQFF.

V and J are TRBV25-1 and TRBJ2-1, with D perhaps matching TRBD1 (6 bases). V was pared by 2 bases and J by 6 bases, with 17 bases between. CDR3 length: 16 amino acids. Germline CDR1 and CDR2: MGHDK and SYGVNS. In DNA, the CDR3 is TGTGCCAGCAGTGAACGGAACAGGGCGGTTCCCAATGAGCAGTTCTTC. Translation gives CASSERNRAVPNEQFF.

The chain employs TRBV15 and TRBJ2-1; the D gene is possibly TRBD2 (7 bases). CDR1 LNHNV and CDR2 YYDKDF come from the germline V gene (reference sequence). The V end lost 0 bases, the J end lost 0 bases, and 18 bases lay between the germline ends. The CDR3 is made up of 19 amino acids. CDR3 coding DNA: TGTGCCACCAGCAGAGATATAGGGGGGGGACGGAGCTCCTACAATGAGCAGTTCTTC. Translating gives CATSRDIGGGRSSYNEQFF.

This chain links TRBV5-6 with TRBJ1-5, with 8 bases lining up with TRBD1. V shed 2 bases, J shed 8 bases, and the junction held 9 bases outside the gene matches. The CDR3 is 15 amino acids. Germline CDR1 is SGHDT and CDR2 is YYEEEE. The CDR3 loop is CASSFGTGKGEPQHF. As DNA, the CDR3 is TGTGCCAGCAGCTTTGGGACAGGCAAAGGTGAGCCCCAGCATTTT.

This CDR3 reads CASKSKDRVGTEAFF. CDR3 nucleotides: TGTGCCAGCAAATCAAAGGACAGGGTGGGGACTGAAGCTTTCTTT. This chain joins TRBV2 and TRBJ1-1, with 8 bases that match TRBD1. The CDR3 covers 15 residues. The ends lost 7 bases at V and 5 bases at J; junction bases unmatched: 12. CDR1 and CDR2 from the germline V gene are SNHLY and FYNNEI.

This clone is a singleton in its sample. The V gene is TRBV27, the J gene TRBJ2-7; 9 bases are a match to TRBD2. The V gene end was trimmed by 4 bases and the J gene end by 4 bases; junction bases not matched to a gene: 5. Germline lookup yields CDR1 MNHEY and CDR2 SMNVEV (reference sequence). CDR3 size: 14 residues. CDR3 nucleotides: TGTGCCAGCAGTTCTCAAGCGGGGGGATACGAGCAGTACTTC. This encodes CASSSQAGGYEQYF.

The gene calls are TRBV6-5 and TRBJ1-2, with D tentatively TRBD1 (6 bases). With 0 bases removed from V and 0 bases from J, the gap between germline ends came to 8 bases. The CDR3 is 15 residues long. The germline CDR1 and CDR2 sequences are MNHEY and SVGAGI. The CDR3 sequence: CASSYSRTANYGYTF. In DNA, the CDR3 is TGTGCCAGCAGTTACTCGAGGACAGCTAACTATGGCTACACCTTC.

J is TRBJ1-4 and V is TRBV2; 10 nucleotides line up with TRBD1. V was clipped by 7 bases and J by 0 bases; unmatched bases: 5. This CDR3 is built from 16 residues. The V gene's germline CDR1 is SNHLY and CDR2 FYNNEI. The DNA of the CDR3 is TGTGCCAGCACTCGGACAGGGGGAGCAACTAATGAAAAACTGTTTTTT. This codes for CASTRTGGATNEKLFF.

The J gene is TRBJ2-7, the V gene TRBV15; the D is unclear. This CDR3 has 13 amino acids. The germline CDR1 and CDR2 sequences are LNHNV and YYDKDF (reference sequence). The V gene lost 0 bases and the J gene lost 4 bases, with 7 bases spanning the gap. The CDR3 sequence: CATSRDFLYEQYF. CDR3 coding DNA: TGTGCCACCAGCAGAGATTTTTTATACGAGCAGTACTTC.